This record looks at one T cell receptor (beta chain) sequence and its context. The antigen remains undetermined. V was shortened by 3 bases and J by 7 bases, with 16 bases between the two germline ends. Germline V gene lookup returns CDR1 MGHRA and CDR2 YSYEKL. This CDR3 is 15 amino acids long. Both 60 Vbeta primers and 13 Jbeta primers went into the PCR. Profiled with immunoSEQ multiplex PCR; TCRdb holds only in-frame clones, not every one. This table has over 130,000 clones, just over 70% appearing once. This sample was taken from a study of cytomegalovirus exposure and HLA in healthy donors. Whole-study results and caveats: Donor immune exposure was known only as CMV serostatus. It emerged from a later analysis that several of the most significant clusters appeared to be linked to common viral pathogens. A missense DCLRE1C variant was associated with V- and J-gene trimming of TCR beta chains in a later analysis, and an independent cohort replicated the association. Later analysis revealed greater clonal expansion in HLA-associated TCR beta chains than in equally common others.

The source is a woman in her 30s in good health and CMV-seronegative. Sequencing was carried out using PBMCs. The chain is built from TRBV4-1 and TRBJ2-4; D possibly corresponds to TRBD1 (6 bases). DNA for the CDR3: TGCGCCAGCAGCCACTGGCAACAGGGTCATAACATTCAGTACTTC. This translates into CASSHWQQGHNIQYF.